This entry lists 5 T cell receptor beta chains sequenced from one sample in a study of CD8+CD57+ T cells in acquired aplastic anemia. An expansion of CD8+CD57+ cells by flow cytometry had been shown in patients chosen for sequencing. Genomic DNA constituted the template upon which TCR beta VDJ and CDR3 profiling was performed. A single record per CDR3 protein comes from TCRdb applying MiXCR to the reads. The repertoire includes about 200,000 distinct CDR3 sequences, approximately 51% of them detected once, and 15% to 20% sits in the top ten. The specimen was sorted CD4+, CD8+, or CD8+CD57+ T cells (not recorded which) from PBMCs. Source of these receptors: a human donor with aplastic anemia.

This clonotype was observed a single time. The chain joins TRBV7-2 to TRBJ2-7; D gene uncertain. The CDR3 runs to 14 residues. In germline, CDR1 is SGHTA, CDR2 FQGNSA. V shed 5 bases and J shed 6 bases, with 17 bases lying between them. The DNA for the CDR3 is TGTGCCAGCAGCCCATGGTTTGTGGTTCCCGAGCAGTACTTC. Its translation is CASSPWFVVPEQYF.

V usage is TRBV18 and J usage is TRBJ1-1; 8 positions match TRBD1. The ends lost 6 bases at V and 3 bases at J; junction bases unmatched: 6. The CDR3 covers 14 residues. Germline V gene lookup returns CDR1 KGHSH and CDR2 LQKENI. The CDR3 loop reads CASSLDRVDTEAFF. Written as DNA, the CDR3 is TGTGCCAGCTCTCTGGACAGGGTGGACACTGAAGCTTTCTTT.

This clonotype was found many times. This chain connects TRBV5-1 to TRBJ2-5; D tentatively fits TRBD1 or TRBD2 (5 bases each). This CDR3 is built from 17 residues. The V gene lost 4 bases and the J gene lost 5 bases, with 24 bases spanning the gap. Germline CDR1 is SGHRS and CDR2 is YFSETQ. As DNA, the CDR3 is TGCGCCAGCAGCCCTAGGGGAACAGGACTCCAAAGGGAGACCCAGTACTTC. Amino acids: CASSPRGTGLQRETQYF.

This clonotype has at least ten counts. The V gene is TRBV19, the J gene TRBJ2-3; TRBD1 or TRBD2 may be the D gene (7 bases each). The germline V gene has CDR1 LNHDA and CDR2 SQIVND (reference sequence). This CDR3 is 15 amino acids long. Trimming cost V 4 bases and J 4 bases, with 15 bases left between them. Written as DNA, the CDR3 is TGTGCCAGTAGTAATCCGCAGGGGGGGGCAGATACGCAGTATTTT. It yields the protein CASSNPQGGADTQYF.

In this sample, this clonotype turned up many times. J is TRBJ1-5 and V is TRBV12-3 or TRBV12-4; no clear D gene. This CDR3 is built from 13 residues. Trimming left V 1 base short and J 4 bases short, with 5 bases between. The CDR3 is CASSLGRNQPQHF. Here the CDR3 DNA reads TGTGCCAGCAGTTTAGGAAGGAATCAGCCCCAGCATTTT.